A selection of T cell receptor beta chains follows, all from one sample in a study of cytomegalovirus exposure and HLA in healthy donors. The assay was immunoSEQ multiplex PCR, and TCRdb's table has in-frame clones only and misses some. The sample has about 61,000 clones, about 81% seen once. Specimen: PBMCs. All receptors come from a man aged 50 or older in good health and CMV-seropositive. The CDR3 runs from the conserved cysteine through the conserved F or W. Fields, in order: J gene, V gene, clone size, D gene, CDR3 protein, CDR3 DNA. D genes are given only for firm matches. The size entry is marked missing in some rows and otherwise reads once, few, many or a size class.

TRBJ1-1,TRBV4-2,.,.,CASSQIGTGSTEAFF,TGTGCCAGCAGCCAAATCGGAACAGGATCCACTGAAGCTTTCTTT
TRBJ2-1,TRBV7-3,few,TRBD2,CASSLEGTSGRHYNEQFF,TGTGCCAGCAGCTTAGAAGGGACTAGCGGGAGGCACTACAATGAGCAGTTCTTC
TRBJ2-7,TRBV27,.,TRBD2,CASSLSLAIAGGYEQYF,TGTGCCAGCAGTTTATCCCTCGCTATAGCGGGGGGCTACGAGCAGTACTTC
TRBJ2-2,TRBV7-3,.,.,CASSLAGGPGELFF,TGTGCCAGCAGCTTAGCAGGGGGGCCTGGGGAGCTGTTTTTT
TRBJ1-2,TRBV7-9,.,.,CASSFGHLYGYTF,TGTGCCAGCAGCTTCGGACACCTTTATGGCTACACCTTC
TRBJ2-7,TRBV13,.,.,CASSLGKTRGGYEQYF,TGTGCCAGCAGCTTAGGCAAAACGAGAGGGGGCTACGAGCAGTACTTC
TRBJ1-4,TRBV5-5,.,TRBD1,CASSLQGVAVEDEELFF,TGTGCCAGCAGCTTGCAGGGGGTCGCGGTGGAGGATGAAGAACTGTTTTTT
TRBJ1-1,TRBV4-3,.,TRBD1,CASSPGQGVMNTEAFF,TGCGCCAGCAGCCCCGGACAGGGTGTGATGAACACTGAAGCTTTCTTT
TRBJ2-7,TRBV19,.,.,CASSMETGLSYEQYF,TGTGCCAGTAGTATGGAAACAGGCCTCTCCTACGAGCAGTACTTC
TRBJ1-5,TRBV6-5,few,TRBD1,CASSYAGQAQHF,TGTGCCAGCAGTTACGCCGGACAGGCCCAGCATTTT
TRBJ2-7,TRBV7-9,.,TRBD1,CASSFTGGPPYEQYF,TGTGCCAGCAGCTTTACAGGGGGTCCCCCCTACGAGCAGTACTTC
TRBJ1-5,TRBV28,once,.,CASSLGGGGNQPQHF,TGTGCCAGCAGTTTAGGGGGAGGCGGAAATCAGCCCCAGCATTTT
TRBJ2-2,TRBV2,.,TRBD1,CASSRDSAGELFF,TGTGCCAGCAGCCGGGACAGTGCCGGGGAGCTGTTTTTT
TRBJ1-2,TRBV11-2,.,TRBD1,CASSFAGGGYGYTF,TGTGCCAGCAGCTTCGCAGGGGGCGGCTATGGCTACACCTTC
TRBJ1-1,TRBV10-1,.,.,CASSEGAPEAFF,TGCGCCAGCAGTGAGGGGGCCCCTGAAGCTTTCTTT
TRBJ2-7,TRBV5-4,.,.,CASSFTLSYEQYF,TGTGCCAGCAGCTTTACATTGTCCTACGAGCAGTACTTC
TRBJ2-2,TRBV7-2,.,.,CASSLAGRADLFF,TGTGCCAGCAGCTTAGCGGGCAGGGCGGACCTGTTTTTT
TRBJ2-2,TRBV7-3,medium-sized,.,CASSSQGLTGELFF,TGTGCCAGCAGCTCCCAGGGGCTCACCGGGGAGCTGTTTTTT
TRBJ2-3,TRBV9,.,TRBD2,CASSVRTSGGSADTQYF,TGTGCCAGCAGCGTGAGGACTAGCGGAGGATCTGCAGATACGCAGTATTTT
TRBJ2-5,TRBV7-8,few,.,CASSRTEQETQYF,TGTGCCAGCAGCCGGACAGAGCAAGAGACCCAGTACTTC
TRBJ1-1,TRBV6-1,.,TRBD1,CASSRDRPYTEAFF,TGTGCCAGCAGCAGGGACAGACCTTACACTGAAGCTTTCTTT
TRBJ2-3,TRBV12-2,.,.,CASRLYPPPQGRRTDTQYF,TGTGCAAGTCGCTTATACCCCCCCCCACAGGGACGGCGGACAGATACGCAGTATTTT
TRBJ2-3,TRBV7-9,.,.,CASSLRQGRADTQYF,TGTGCCAGCAGCTTACGGCAGGGGCGCGCAGATACGCAGTATTTT
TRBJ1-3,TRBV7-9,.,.,CASSLSRSGNTIYF,TGTGCCAGCAGCTTATCGCGCTCTGGAAACACCATATATTTT
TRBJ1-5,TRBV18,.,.,CASSNQRASGDQPQHF,TGTGCCAGCTCAAATCAAAGGGCGTCAGGGGATCAGCCCCAGCATTTT
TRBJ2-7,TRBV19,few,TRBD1,CASSIAGGGYGYEQYF,TGTGCCAGTAGTATAGCAGGGGGCGGATACGGCTACGAGCAGTACTTC
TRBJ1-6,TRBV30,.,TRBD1,CAWSVPHRGNSPLHF,TGTGCCTGGAGTGTACCGCACAGGGGTAATTCACCCCTCCACTTT
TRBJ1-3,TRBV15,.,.,CATSREQEDTIYF,TGTGCCACCAGCAGGGAACAAGAGGACACCATATATTTT
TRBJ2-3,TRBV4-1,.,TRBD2,CASSQLAGGPDTQYF,TGCGCCAGCAGCCAGTTAGCGGGAGGTCCAGATACGCAGTATTTT
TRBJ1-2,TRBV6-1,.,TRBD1,CASSTGGGYTF,TGTGCCAGCAGTACAGGGGGTGGCTACACCTTC
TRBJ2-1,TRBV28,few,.,CDSSLETIEGYYNEQFF,TGTGACAGCAGTTTGGAGACTATAGAAGGGTATTACAATGAGCAGTTCTTC
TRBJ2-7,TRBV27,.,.,CASSTGLPYEQYF,TGTGCCAGCAGCACCGGGTTACCCTACGAGCAGTACTTC
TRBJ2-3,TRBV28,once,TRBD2,CASSPAGAIGAQYF,TGTGCCAGCAGTCCAGCGGGAGCGATAGGGGCGCAGTATTTT
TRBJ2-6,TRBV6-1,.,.,CASSPGSGANVLTF,TGTGCCAGCAGCCCAGGCTCTGGGGCCAACGTCCTGACTTTC
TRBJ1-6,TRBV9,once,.,CASSVGPGDSPLHF,TGTGCCAGCAGCGTGGGCCCGGGGGACTCACCCCTCCACTTT
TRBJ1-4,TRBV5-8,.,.,CASSFKSTNEKLFF,TGTGCCAGCAGCTTCAAATCAACTAATGAAAAACTGTTTTTT
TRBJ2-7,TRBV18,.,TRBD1,CASSPRDRGLDEQYF,TGTGCCAGCTCACCAAGGGACAGGGGGCTGGACGAGCAGTACTTC
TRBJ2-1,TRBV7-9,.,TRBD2,CASSTSGARYNEQFF,TGTGCCAGCAGCACCAGCGGGGCACGATACAATGAGCAGTTCTTC
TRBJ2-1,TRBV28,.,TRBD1,CASSQDRDSNNEQFF,TGTGCCAGCAGCCAGGACCGGGACAGTAACAATGAGCAGTTCTTC